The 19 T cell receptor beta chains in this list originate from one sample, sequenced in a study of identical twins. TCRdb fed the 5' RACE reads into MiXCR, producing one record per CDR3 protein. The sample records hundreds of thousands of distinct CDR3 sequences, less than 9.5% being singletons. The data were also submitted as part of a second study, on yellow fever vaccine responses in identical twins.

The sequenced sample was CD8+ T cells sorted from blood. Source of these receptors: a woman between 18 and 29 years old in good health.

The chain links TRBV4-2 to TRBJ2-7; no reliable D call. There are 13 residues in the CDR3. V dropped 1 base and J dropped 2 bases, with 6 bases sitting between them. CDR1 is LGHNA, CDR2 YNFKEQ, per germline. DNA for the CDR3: TGTGCCAGCAGCCAAGGCGACGCCTACGAGCAGTACTTC. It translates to CASSQGDAYEQYF.

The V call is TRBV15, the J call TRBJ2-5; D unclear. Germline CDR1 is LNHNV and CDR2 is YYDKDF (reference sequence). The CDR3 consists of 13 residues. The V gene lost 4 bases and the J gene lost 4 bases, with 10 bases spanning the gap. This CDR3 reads CATSIQWGETQYF. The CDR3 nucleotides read TGTGCCACCAGCATACAGTGGGGAGAGACCCAGTACTTC.

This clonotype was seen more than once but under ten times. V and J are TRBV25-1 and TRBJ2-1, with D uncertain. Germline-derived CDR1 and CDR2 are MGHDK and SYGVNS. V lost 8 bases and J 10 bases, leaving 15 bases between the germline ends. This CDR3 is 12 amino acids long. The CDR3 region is CASGRSTREQFF. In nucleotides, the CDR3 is TGTGCCAGCGGCAGATCGACTCGAGAGCAGTTCTTC.

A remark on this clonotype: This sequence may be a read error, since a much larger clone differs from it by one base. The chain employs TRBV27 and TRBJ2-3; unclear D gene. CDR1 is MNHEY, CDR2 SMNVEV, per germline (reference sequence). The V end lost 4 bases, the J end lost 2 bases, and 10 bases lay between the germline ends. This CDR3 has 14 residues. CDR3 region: CASSSSSHTDTQYF. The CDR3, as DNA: TGTGCCAGCAGTTCGTCCAGTCACACAGATACGCAGTATTTT.

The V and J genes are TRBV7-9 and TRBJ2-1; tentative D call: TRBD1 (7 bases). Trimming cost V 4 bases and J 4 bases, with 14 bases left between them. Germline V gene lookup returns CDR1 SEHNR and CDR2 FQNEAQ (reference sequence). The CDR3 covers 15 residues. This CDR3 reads CASSSGGLPYNEQFF. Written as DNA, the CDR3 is TGTGCCAGCAGCTCAGGGGGACTTCCTTACAATGAGCAGTTCTTC.

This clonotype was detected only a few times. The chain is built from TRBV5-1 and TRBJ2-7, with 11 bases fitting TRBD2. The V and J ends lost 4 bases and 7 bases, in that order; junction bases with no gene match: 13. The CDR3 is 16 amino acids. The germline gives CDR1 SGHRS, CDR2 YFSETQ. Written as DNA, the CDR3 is TGCGCCAGCAGCCCCTATAGCGGGGGGGACGCTACGGAGCAGTACTTC. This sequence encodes CASSPYSGGDATEQYF.

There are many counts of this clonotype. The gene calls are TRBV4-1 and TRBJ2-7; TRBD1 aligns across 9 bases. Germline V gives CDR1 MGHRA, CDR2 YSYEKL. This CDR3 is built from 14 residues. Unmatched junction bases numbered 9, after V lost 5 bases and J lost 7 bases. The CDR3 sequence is CASSARDRVGEQYF. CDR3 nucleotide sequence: TGCGCCAGCAGCGCCCGGGACAGGGTAGGAGAGCAGTACTTC.

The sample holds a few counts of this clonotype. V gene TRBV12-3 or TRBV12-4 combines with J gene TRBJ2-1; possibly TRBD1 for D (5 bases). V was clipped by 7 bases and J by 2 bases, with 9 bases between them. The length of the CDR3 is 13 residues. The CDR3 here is CASTLDTYNEQFF. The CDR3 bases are TGTGCCAGCACTCTGGACACCTACAATGAGCAGTTCTTC.

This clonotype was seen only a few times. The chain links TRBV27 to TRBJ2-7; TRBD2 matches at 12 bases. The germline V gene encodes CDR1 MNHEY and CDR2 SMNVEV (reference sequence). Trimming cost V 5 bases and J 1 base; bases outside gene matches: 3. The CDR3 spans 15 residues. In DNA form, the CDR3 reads TGTGCCAGCAGTCCTACTAGCGGGGGGTCCTACGAGCAGTACTTC. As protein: CASSPTSGGSYEQYF.

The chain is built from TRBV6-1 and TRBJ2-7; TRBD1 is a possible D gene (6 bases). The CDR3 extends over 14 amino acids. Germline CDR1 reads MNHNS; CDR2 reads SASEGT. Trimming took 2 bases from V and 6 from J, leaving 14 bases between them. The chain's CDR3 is CASSERNRVFEQYF. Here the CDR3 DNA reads TGTGCCAGCAGTGAAAGGAACAGGGTGTTCGAGCAGTACTTC.

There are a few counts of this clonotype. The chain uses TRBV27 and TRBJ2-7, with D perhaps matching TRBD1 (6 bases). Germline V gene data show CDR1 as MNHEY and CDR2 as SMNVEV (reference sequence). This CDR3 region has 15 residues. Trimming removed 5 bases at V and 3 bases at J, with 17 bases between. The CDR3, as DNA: TGTGCCAGCAGTACTATTAACAGGGTTAGCTACGAGCAGTACTTC. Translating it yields CASSTINRVSYEQYF.

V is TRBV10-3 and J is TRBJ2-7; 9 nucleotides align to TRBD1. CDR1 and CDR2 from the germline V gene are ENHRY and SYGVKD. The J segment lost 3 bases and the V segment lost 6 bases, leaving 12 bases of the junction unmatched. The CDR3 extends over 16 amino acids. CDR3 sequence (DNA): TGTGCCATCAGCCAATGGCGGACAGGGGCTTTCTACGAGCAGTACTTC. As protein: CAISQWRTGAFYEQYF.

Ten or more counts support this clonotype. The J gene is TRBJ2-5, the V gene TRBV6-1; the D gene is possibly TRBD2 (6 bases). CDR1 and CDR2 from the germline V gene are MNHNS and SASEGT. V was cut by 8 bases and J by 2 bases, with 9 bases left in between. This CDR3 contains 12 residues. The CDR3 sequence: CASSGEQETQYF. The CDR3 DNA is TGTGCCAGCTCGGGAGAACAAGAGACCCAGTACTTC.

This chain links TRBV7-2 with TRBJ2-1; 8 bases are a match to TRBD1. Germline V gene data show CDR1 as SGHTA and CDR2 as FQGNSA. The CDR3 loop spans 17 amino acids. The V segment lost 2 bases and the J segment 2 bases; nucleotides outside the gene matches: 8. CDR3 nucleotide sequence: TGTGCCAGCAGCTTAAATGTCGGACAGGGTACCTACAATGAGCAGTTCTTC. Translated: CASSLNVGQGTYNEQFF.

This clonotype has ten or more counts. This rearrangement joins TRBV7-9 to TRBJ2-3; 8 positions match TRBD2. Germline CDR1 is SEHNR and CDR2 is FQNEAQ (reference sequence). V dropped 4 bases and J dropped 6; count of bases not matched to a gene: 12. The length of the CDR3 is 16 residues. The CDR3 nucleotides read TGTGCCAGCAGCTCAAATGCGGGACTAGGCTTTGATACGCAGTATTTT. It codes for CASSSNAGLGFDTQYF.

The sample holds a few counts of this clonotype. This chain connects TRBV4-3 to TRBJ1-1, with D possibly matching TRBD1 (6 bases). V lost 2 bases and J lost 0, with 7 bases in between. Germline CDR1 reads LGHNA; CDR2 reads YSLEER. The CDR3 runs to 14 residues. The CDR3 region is CASSQQGMNTEAFF. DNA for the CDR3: TGCGCCAGCAGCCAACAGGGGATGAACACTGAAGCTTTCTTT.

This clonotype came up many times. CDR3 coding DNA: TGCGCCAGCAGCTTGGTGCGCGGGACGTACGAGCAGTACTTC. Protein sequence: CASSLVRGTYEQYF. The chain couples TRBV5-1 to TRBJ2-7; TRBD2 might be the D (6 bases). CDR1 SGHRS and CDR2 YFSETQ come from the germline V gene. This CDR3 is 14 amino acids long. Trimming stripped 0 bases from V and 4 bases from J, with 11 bases between.

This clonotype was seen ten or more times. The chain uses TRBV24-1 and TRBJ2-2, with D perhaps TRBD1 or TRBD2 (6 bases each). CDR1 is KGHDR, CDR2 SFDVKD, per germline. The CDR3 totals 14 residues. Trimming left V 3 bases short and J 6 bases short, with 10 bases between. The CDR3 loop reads CATSDNREAGELFF. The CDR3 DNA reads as TGTGCCACCAGTGATAACAGGGAGGCCGGGGAGCTGTTTTTT.

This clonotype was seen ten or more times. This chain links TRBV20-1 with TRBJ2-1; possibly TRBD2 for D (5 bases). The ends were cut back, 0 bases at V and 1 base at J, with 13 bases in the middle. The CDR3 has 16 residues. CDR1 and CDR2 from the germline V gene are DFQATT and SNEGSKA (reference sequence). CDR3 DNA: TGCAGTGCTAGAGATGTTTCAGCGGATTCCTACAATGAGCAGTTCTTC. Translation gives CSARDVSADSYNEQFF.